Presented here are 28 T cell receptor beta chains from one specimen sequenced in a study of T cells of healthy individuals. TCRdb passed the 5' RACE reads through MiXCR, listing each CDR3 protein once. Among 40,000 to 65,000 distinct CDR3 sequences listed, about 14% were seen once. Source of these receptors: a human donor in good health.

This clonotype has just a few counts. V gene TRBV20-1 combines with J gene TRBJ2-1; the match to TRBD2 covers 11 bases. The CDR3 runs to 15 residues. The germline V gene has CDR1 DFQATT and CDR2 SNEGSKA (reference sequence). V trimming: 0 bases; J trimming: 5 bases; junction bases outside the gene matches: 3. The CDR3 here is CSARELAGGHNEQFF. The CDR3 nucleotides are TGCAGTGCTAGAGAGCTAGCGGGAGGACACAATGAGCAGTTCTTC.

DNA for the CDR3: TGTGCCAGCAGGAAAGTTGCGGGAGCCTACAATGAGCAGTTCTTC. Translation: CASRKVAGAYNEQFF. The V call is TRBV6-2 or TRBV6-3, the J call TRBJ2-1; 7 nucleotides match TRBD2. J gave up 2 bases and V 6 bases, and 7 bases lay outside the gene matches. CDR1 is MNHEY and CDR2 is SVGEGT in the germline V gene. The CDR3 totals 15 residues.

DNA for the CDR3: TGTGCCACCAGTGAGGATGGGACACTCAATTACAATGAGCAGTTCTTC. Its translation is CATSEDGTLNYNEQFF. The J gene is TRBJ2-1, the V gene TRBV24-1; the D gene is possibly TRBD1 (6 bases). V lost 4 bases, J lost 4 bases, and 16 bases lay in between. This CDR3 has 16 residues. The germline CDR1 and CDR2 sequences are KGHDR and SFDVKD.

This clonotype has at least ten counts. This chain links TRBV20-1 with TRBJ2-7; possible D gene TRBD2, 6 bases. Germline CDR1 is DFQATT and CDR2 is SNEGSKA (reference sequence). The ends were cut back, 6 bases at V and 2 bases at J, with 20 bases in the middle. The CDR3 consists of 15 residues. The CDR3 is CSAPPGGKETYEQYF. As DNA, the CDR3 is TGCAGTGCCCCACCTGGCGGGAAGGAAACCTACGAGCAGTACTTC.

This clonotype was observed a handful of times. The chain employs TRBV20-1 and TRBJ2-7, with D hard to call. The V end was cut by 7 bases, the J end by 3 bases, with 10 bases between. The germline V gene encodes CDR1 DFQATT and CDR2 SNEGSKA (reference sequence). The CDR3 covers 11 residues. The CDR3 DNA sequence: TGCAGTGTCCTGACTGGCTACGAGCAGTACTTC. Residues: CSVLTGYEQYF.

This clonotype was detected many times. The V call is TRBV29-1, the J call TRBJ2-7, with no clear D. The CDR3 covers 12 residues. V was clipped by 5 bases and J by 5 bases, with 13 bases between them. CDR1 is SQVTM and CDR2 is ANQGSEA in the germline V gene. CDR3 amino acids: CSVKGQDHEQYF. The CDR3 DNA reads TGCAGCGTTAAGGGTCAGGACCACGAGCAGTACTTC.

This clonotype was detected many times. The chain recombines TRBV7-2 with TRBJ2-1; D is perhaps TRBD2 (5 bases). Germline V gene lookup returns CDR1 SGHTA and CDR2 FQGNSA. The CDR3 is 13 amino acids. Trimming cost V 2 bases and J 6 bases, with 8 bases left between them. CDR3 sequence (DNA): TGTGCCAGCAGCTTAATAGCGCCCAATGAGCAGTTCTTC. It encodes CASSLIAPNEQFF.

Here the CDR3 reads CASSQPLAKNIQYF. The CDR3, as DNA: TGCGCCAGCAGCCAACCGTTAGCCAAAAACATTCAGTACTTC. J is TRBJ2-4 and V is TRBV4-1; D ambiguous. Trimming left V 2 bases short and J 0 bases short, with 5 bases between. This CDR3 comprises 14 residues. Germline-derived CDR1 and CDR2 are MGHRA and YSYEKL.

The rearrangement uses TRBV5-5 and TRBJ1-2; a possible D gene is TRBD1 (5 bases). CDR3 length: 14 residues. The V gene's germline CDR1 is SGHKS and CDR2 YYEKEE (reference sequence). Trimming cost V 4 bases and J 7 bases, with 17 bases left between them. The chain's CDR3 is CASSVEAQAFGYTF. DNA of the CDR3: TGTGCCAGCAGCGTCGAGGCACAGGCTTTTGGCTACACCTTC.

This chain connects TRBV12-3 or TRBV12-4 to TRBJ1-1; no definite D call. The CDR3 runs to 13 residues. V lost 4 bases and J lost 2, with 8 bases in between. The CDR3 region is CASSSTDNTEAFF. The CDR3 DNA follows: TGTGCCAGCAGTTCGACGGATAACACTGAAGCTTTCTTT.

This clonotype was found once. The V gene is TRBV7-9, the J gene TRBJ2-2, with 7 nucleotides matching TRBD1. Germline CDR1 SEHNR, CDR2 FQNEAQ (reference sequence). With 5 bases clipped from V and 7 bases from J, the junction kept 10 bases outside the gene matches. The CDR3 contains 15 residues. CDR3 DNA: TGTGCCAGCAGCCAGCCCAGGGGGACACACGGGGAGCTGTTTTTT. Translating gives CASSQPRGTHGELFF.

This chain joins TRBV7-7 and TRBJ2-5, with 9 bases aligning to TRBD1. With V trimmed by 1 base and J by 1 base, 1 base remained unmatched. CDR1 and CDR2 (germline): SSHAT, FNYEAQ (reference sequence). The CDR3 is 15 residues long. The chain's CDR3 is CASSLEDRGQETQYF. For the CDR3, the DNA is TGTGCCAGCAGCTTAGAGGACAGGGGCCAAGAGACCCAGTACTTC. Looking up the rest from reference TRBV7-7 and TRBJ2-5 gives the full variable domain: GAGVSQSPRYKVTKRGQDVTLRCDPISSHATLYWYQQALGQGPEFLTYFNYEAQPDKSGLPSDRFSAERPEGSISTLTIQRTEQRDSAMYRCASSLEDRGQETQYFGPGTRLLVL.

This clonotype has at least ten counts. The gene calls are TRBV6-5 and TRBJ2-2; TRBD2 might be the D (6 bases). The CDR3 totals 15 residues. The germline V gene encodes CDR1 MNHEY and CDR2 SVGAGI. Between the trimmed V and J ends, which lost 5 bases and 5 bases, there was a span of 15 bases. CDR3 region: CASSRAGTYTGELFF. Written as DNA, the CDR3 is TGTGCCAGCAGTCGGGCCGGGACTTATACCGGGGAGCTGTTTTTT.

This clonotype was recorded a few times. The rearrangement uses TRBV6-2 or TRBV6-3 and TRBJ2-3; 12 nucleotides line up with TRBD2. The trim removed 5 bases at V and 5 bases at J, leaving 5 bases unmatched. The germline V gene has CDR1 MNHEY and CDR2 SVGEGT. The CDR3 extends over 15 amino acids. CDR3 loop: CASSMTSGSGDTQYF. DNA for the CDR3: TGTGCCAGCAGTATGACTAGCGGGAGTGGAGATACGCAGTATTTT.

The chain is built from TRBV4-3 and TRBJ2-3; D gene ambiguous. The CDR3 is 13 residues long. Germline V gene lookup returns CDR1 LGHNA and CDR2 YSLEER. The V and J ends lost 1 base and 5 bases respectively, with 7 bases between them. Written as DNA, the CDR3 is TGCGCCAGCAGCCAAGTGTCAGGAGATACGCAGTATTTT. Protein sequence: CASSQVSGDTQYF.

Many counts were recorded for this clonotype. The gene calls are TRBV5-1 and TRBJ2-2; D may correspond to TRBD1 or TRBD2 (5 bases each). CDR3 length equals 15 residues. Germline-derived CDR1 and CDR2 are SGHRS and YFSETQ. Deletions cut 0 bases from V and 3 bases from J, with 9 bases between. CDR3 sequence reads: CASSLDGTYTGELFF. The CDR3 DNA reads TGCGCCAGCAGCTTGGACGGGACGTACACCGGGGAGCTGTTTTTT.

CDR3 region: CASSLRLDGEQFF. The CDR3 bases are TGTGCCAGCAGCTTAAGACTAGATGGTGAGCAGTTCTTC. The chain has TRBV11-2 and TRBJ2-1; possibly TRBD2 for D (6 bases). CDR1 and CDR2 from the germline V gene are SGHAT and FQNNGV. Deletions cut 2 bases from V and 9 bases from J, with 11 bases between. This CDR3 has 13 amino acids.

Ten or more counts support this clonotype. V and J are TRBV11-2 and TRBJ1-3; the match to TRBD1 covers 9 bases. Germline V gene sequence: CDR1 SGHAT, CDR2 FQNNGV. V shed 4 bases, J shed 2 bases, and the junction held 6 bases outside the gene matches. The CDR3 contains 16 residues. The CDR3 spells CASSSDRGFAGNTIYF. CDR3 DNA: TGTGCCAGCAGCTCAGACAGGGGGTTCGCTGGAAACACCATATATTTT.

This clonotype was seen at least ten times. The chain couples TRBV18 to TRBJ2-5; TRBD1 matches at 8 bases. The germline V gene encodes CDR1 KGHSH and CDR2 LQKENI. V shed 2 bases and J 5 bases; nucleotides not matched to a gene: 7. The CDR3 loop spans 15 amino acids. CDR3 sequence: CASSPSVRTGETQYF. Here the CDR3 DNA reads TGTGCCAGCTCACCATCGGTTCGGACAGGGGAGACCCAGTACTTC. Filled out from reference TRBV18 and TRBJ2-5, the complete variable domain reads NAGVMQNPRHLVRRRGQEARLRCSPMKGHSHVYWYRQLPEEGLKFMVYLQKENIIDESGMPKERFSAEFPKEGPSILRIQQVVRGDSAAYFCASSPSVRTGETQYFGPGTRLLVL.

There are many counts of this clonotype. CDR3 coding DNA: TGCAGCGTTGAAGGTGCTAGCGGAAGCTCCTACAATGAGCAGTTCTTC. Translated: CSVEGASGSSYNEQFF. This chain links TRBV29-1 with TRBJ2-1; 7 bases agree with TRBD2. Germline-derived CDR1 and CDR2 are SQVTM and ANQGSEA. The CDR3 extends over 16 amino acids. The trim removed 1 base at V and 0 bases at J, leaving 6 bases unmatched.

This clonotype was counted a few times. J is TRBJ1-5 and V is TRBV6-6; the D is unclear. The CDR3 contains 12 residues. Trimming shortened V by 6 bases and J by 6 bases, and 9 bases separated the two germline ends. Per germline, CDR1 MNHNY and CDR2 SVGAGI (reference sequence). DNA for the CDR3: TGTGCCAGCAGGGAGGGCAGTCAGCCCCAGCATTTT. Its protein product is CASREGSQPQHF.

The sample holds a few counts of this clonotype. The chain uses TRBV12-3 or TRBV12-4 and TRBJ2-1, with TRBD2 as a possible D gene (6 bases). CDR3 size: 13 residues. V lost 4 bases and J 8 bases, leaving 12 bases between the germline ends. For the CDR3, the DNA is TGTGCCAGCAGTTCTAGCGCAAGAGATGAGCAGTTCTTC. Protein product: CASSSSARDEQFF.

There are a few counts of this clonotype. The CDR3 loop is CASSLEERGDTQYF. The DNA for the CDR3 is TGTGCCAGCAGCTTAGAAGAGCGAGGGGATACGCAGTATTTT. The J gene is TRBJ2-3, the V gene TRBV7-9, with a possible D match to TRBD2 (5 bases). The length of the CDR3 is 14 residues. Germline V lookup: CDR1 SEHNR, CDR2 FQNEAQ (reference sequence). Trimming pared 1 base from V and 6 bases from J, leaving 11 bases between. Based on the CDR3 plus reference TRBV7-9 and TRBJ2-3, the full variable domain is DTGVSQNPRHKITKRGQNVTFRCDPISEHNRLYWYRQTLGQGPEFLTYFQNEAQLEKSRLLSDRFSAERPKGSFSTLEIQRTEQGDSAMYLCASSLEERGDTQYFGPGTRLTVL.

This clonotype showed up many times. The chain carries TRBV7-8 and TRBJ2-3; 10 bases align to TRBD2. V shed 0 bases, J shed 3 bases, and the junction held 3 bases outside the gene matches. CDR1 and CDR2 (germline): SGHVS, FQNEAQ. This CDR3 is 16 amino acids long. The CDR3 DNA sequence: TGTGCCAGCAGCTTAGCCAGCGGGGGGGCAACAGATACGCAGTATTTT. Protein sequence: CASSLASGGATDTQYF.

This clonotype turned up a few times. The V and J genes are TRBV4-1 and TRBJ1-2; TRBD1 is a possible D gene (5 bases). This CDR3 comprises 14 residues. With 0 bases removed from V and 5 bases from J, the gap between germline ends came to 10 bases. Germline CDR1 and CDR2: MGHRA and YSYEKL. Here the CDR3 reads CASSQEGLIYGYTF. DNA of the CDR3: TGCGCCAGCAGCCAAGAGGGACTCATTTATGGCTACACCTTC.

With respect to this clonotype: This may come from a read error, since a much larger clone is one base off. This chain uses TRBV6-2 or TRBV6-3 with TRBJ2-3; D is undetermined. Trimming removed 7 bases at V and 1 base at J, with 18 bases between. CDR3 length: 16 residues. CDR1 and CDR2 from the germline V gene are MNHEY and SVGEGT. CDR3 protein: CASNLRPQARTDTQYF. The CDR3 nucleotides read TGTGCCAGCAATCTTAGGCCGCAGGCCCGCACAGATACGCAGTATTTT.

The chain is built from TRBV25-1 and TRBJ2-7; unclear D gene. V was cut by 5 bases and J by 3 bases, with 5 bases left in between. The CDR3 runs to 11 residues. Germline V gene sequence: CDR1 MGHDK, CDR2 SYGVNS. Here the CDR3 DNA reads TGTGCCAGCAGTACCCACTACGAGCAGTACTTC. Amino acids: CASSTHYEQYF.

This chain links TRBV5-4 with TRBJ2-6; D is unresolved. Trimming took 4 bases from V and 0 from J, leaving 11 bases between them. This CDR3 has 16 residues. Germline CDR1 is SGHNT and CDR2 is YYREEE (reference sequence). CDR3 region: CASSPPYLSGANVLTF. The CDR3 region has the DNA TGTGCCAGCAGCCCACCCTACCTCTCTGGGGCCAACGTCCTGACTTTC.